These T cell receptor beta chains were read from a single sample in a study of shared clonotypes between healthy human individuals. The method was immunoSEQ multiplex PCR; TCRdb's version includes in-frame clones alone and lacks a portion of them. The sample records 2,500,000 or so clones, roughly nine tenths being singletons. Sequencing was carried out using naive CD4+ T cells sorted from blood. The receptors shown here come from a man aged 18 to 35 in good health. The CDR3 runs from the conserved cysteine through the conserved F or W. The D gene is left open where the match is weak. The size of a clone is reported for some rows only, either as once, few or many, or as a class for expanded clones.

CDR3 length	D gene	clone size	J gene	V gene	CDR3 protein	CDR3 DNA
17	.	.	TRBJ1-5	TRBV19	CASSIGVVRDTHQPQHF	TGTGCCAGTAGTATAGGGGTCGTTCGGGACACTCATCAGCCCCAGCATTTT
16	.	.	TRBJ2-3	TRBV21-1	CASSRPEEGGTDTQYF	TGTGCCAGCAGCAGACCCGAAGAGGGAGGCACAGATACGCAGTATTTT
15	.	.	TRBJ2-6	TRBV6-1	CASSPDHSGANVLTF	TGTGCCAGCAGTCCCGACCACTCTGGGGCCAACGTCCTGACTTTC
14	TRBD1	.	TRBJ1-2	TRBV30	CAWSYGQGGYGYTF	TGTGCCTGGAGTTACGGACAGGGCGGCTATGGCTACACCTTC
16	.	.	TRBJ2-5	TRBV5-4	CASSTQGGGLVETQYF	TGTGCCAGCAGCACCCAAGGGGGGGGGCTCGTGGAGACCCAGTACTTC
15	TRBD2	.	TRBJ2-7	TRBV6-6	CASSYRGGSSYEQYF	TGTGCCAGCAGTTACCGGGGCGGGAGCTCCTACGAGCAGTACTTC
15	TRBD1	.	TRBJ1-5	TRBV7-2	CASSIDRGGNQPQHF	TGTGCCAGCAGCATCGACAGGGGGGGTAATCAGCCCCAGCATTTT
14	.	.	TRBJ2-5	TRBV6-1	CASSLTGLQETQYF	TGTGCCAGCAGTTTGACAGGACTCCAAGAGACCCAGTACTTC
15	.	.	TRBJ2-1	TRBV6-1	CASVVFYGSSHEQFF	TGTGCCAGCGTCGTTTTTTACGGGAGTTCTCATGAGCAGTTCTTC
15	TRBD1	.	TRBJ2-2	TRBV9	CASSVGQGYTGELFF	TGTGCCAGCAGCGTCGGACAGGGATACACCGGGGAGCTGTTTTTT
11	.	.	TRBJ2-7	TRBV10-2	CASSEYYEQYF	TGCGCCAGCAGTGAATACTACGAGCAGTACTTC
14	.	.	TRBJ2-3	TRBV7-3	CASSLDTSTDTQYF	TGTGCCAGCAGCTTAGACACCTCCACAGATACGCAGTATTTT
14	.	.	TRBJ2-7	TRBV30	CAWKPNAIRDEQYF	TGTGCCTGGAAGCCAAACGCCATCCGGGACGAGCAGTACTTC
18	.	.	TRBJ1-4	TRBV4-3	CASSQAGWGPTTNEKLFF	TGCGCCAGCAGCCAAGCCGGTTGGGGGCCTACAACTAATGAAAAACTGTTTTTT
13	TRBD1	.	TRBJ1-1	TRBV19	CASSKDRDTEAFF	TGTGCCAGTAGTAAGGACAGGGACACTGAAGCTTTCTTT
16	.	.	TRBJ1-6	TRBV7-8	CASSLVGAPGASPLHF	TGTGCCAGCAGCTTAGTGGGCGCCCCGGGGGCTTCACCCCTCCACTTT
17	TRBD2	.	TRBJ2-1	TRBV25-1	CASSDRLAGLSYNEQFF	TGTGCCAGCAGTGACCGCCTAGCGGGCCTCTCCTACAATGAGCAGTTCTTC
12	.	.	TRBJ2-1	TRBV2	CASSGWTDEQFF	TGTGCCAGCAGTGGATGGACCGATGAGCAGTTCTTC
14	.	.	TRBJ2-3	TRBV5-5	CASSPGHGLDPQYF	TGTGCCAGCAGCCCTGGACACGGTCTGGATCCGCAGTATTTT
14	.	.	TRBJ2-7	TRBV6-1	CASTEGGKGNEQYF	TGTGCCAGCACCGAGGGGGGGAAAGGAAACGAGCAGTACTTC
12	.	.	TRBJ1-1	TRBV30	CAWTRGETEAFF	TGTGCCTGGACCAGAGGGGAAACTGAAGCTTTCTTT
15	.	.	TRBJ2-2	TRBV9	CASSARERATGELFF	TGTGCCAGCAGCGCCCGGGAGAGAGCCACCGGGGAGCTGTTTTTT
15	.	.	TRBJ1-3	TRBV28	CASVGASSSGNTIYF	TGTGCCAGCGTCGGGGCGTCGAGCTCTGGAAACACCATATATTTT
14	.	.	TRBJ2-5	TRBV19	CASSIGRGQETQYF	TGTGCCAGTAGTATTGGTCGGGGGCAAGAGACCCAGTACTTC
14	TRBD1	.	TRBJ2-7	TRBV18	CASSPGTESYEQYF	TGTGCCAGCTCGCCCGGGACAGAGTCCTACGAGCAGTACTTC
13	.	.	TRBJ1-1	TRBV18	CASSAGQNTEAFF	TGTGCCAGCTCAGCTGGACAGAACACTGAAGCTTTCTTT
16	.	.	TRBJ2-3	TRBV7-9	CASSLSLRDSTDTQYF	TGTGCCAGCAGCTTAAGTCTCAGGGATAGCACAGATACGCAGTATTTT
19	TRBD2	.	TRBJ2-3	TRBV5-1	CASSPSRTSGAKRSDTQYF	TGCGCCAGCAGCCCCTCCCGGACTAGCGGGGCAAAGCGTTCAGATACGCAGTATTTT
13	.	.	TRBJ1-3	TRBV29-1	CSVDGDSGNTIYF	TGCAGCGTGGACGGAGACTCTGGAAACACCATATATTTT
14	.	.	TRBJ2-7	TRBV28	CASSPAGTAYEQYF	TGTGCCAGCAGTCCCGCTGGCACGGCCTACGAGCAGTACTTC
17	TRBD1	.	TRBJ2-6	TRBV5-6	CASSWDRSFSGANVLTF	TGTGCCAGCTCCTGGGACAGGAGCTTCTCTGGTGCCAACGTCCTGACTTTC
13	.	.	TRBJ1-6	TRBV10-2	CASSEGHESPLHF	TGCGCCAGCAGTGAAGGACACGAGTCACCCCTCCACTTT
17	.	.	TRBJ1-6	TRBV9	CASSAGGQGLLDSPLHF	TGTGCCAGCAGCGCCGGGGGGCAGGGACTCCTTGATTCACCCCTCCACTTT
15	.	.	TRBJ1-2	TRBV4-1	CASSQDHGPPYGYTF	TGCGCCAGCAGCCAAGATCACGGCCCCCCCTATGGCTACACCTTC
17	TRBD2	.	TRBJ2-2	TRBV5-4	CASSPPSGGQNTGELFF	TGTGCCAGCAGCCCCCCGAGCGGGGGGCAGAACACCGGGGAGCTGTTTTTT
14	.	.	TRBJ1-3	TRBV5-1	CASSLPDSGNTIYF	TGCGCCAGCAGCTTACCCGACAGTGGAAACACCATATATTTT
12	.	.	TRBJ1-5	TRBV28	CASSFEGQPQHF	TGTGCCAGCAGTTTTGAGGGTCAGCCCCAGCATTTT
14	.	few	TRBJ1-1	TRBV18	CASSDTGWGTEAFF	TGTGCCAGCTCGGATACAGGGTGGGGCACTGAAGCTTTCTTT
13	.	.	TRBJ1-6	TRBV25-1	CASSDLQGSTLHF	TGTGCCAGCAGCGACTTGCAGGGGTCGACCCTCCACTTT
13	.	.	TRBJ1-1	TRBV7-2	CASSLGFQDEAFF	TGTGCCAGCAGCTTAGGGTTCCAGGATGAAGCTTTCTTT
15	.	.	TRBJ2-2	TRBV5-1	CASSLDSFLTGELFF	TGCGCCAGCAGCTTGGACTCCTTCCTAACCGGGGAGCTGTTTTTT
16	.	.	TRBJ2-3	TRBV21-1	CASSMPQGIGTDTQYF	TGTGCCAGCAGCATGCCACAGGGGATAGGCACAGATACGCAGTATTTT
15	TRBD1	once	TRBJ1-1	TRBV5-1	CASSSEDRGNTEAFF	TGCGCCAGCAGCTCTGAGGACAGGGGTAACACTGAAGCTTTCTTT
15	TRBD1	.	TRBJ2-3	TRBV27	CASSLGTGVPDTQYF	TGTGCCAGCAGTTTAGGGACAGGGGTACCAGATACGCAGTATTTT
14	.	.	TRBJ2-1	TRBV7-2	CASSFGQFYNEQFF	TGTGCCAGCAGCTTTGGGCAGTTCTACAATGAGCAGTTCTTC
15	TRBD1	few	TRBJ1-1	TRBV6-6	CASSWDSSATTEAFF	TGTGCCAGCAGTTGGGACAGCAGCGCGACCACTGAAGCTTTCTTT
13	TRBD1	.	TRBJ2-1	TRBV18	CASSPKQGDEQFF	TGTGCCAGCTCACCGAAGCAGGGGGATGAGCAGTTCTTC
15	TRBD1	.	TRBJ1-1	TRBV10-3	CAISPSDRGYTEAFF	TGTGCCATCAGTCCCTCGGACAGGGGTTACACTGAAGCTTTCTTT
13	TRBD2	.	TRBJ2-1	TRBV19	CASRTSGGSEQFF	TGTGCCAGTAGGACTAGCGGGGGGAGTGAGCAGTTCTTC
16	.	once	TRBJ1-4	TRBV5-5	CASSPILTGIPEKLFF	TGTGCCAGCAGTCCGATATTAACCGGGATCCCAGAAAAACTGTTTTTT
18	TRBD1	once	TRBJ2-1	TRBV15	CATSRDPFLAGTGNEQFF	TGTGCCACCAGCAGAGATCCCTTTCTGGCCGGGACAGGGAATGAGCAGTTCTTC
15	.	.	TRBJ1-2	TRBV10-2	CASSETRGEIYGYTF	TGCGCCAGCAGTGAGACAAGGGGTGAGATCTATGGCTACACCTTC
16	.	.	TRBJ2-7	TRBV4-3	CASSQGAGFSSYEQYF	TGCGCCAGCAGCCAAGGTGCCGGGTTTAGCTCCTACGAGCAGTACTTC
15	.	.	TRBJ2-5	TRBV28	CASSHRPPKQETQYF	TGTGCCAGCAGCCATCGGCCCCCAAAACAAGAGACCCAGTACTTC